The present T cell receptor beta chain was sequenced within a study of blood T cell repertoires in COVID-19. Original processing methods: The authors estimated nucleated cell counts from reference gene primer amplification. Method: immunoSEQ multiplex PCR; TCRdb's copy keeps in-frame clones and lacks some. Clone size and V and J calls were adopted from that table, with D and trimming inferred from the DNA. The sample carries about 250,000 clones, 86% recorded once. CDR1 and CDR2 (germline): MDHEN, SYDVKM. The CDR3 length is 11 residues. Trimming removed 3 bases from V and 14 bases from J, with 12 bases in between.

This chain connects TRBV28 to TRBJ2-3, with a tentative D call TRBD1 (5 bases). The sequence came from a woman over 75 with COVID-19, enrolled during active disease. The sequenced sample consisted of peripheral blood. CDR3 residues: CASSLGQARYF. DNA for the CDR3: TGTGCCAGCAGTTTGGGGCAGGCACGGTATTTT.